The 17 T cell receptor beta chains below all came from one sample that was sequenced in a study of response to subunit inactivated influenza vaccine. TCRdb re-derived calls from the RT-PCR reads in MiXCR, one entry per CDR3 protein. The sample lists around 200,000 distinct CDR3 sequences, around 9% occurring once. The specimen comprised non-naive T cells sorted from PBMCs, sampled on the day of vaccination. The source is a man aged 50-60 years who received an inactivated influenza vaccine.

This clonotype was recorded many times. The V and J genes are TRBV5-1 and TRBJ2-1; D gene ambiguous. The germline CDR1 and CDR2 sequences are SGHRS and YFSETQ. Trimming pared 1 base from V and 6 bases from J, leaving 5 bases between. The CDR3 loop spans 12 amino acids. The CDR3 spells CASSLFPNEQFF. The CDR3 nucleotides are TGCGCCAGCAGCTTGTTCCCCAATGAGCAGTTCTTC.

V usage is TRBV7-9 and J usage is TRBJ2-2; D not resolved. The CDR3 runs to 12 residues. V was shortened by 7 bases and J by 7 bases, with 10 bases between the two germline ends. The V gene's germline CDR1 is SEHNR and CDR2 FQNEAQ (reference sequence). DNA for the CDR3: TGTGCCAGCAAGGGCGAGCGCGGGGAGCTGTTTTTT. As protein: CASKGERGELFF.

This clonotype was observed a handful of times. The chain combines TRBV20-1 with TRBJ2-7; 10 bases are shared with TRBD2. V lost 2 bases, J lost 0 bases, and 1 base stayed unmatched. The CDR3 loop spans 14 amino acids. Germline V gene data show CDR1 as DFQATT and CDR2 as SNEGSKA (reference sequence). In DNA, the CDR3 is TGCAGTGCTAGACTAGCGGGAGCCTCCTACGAGCAGTACTTC. Protein: CSARLAGASYEQYF.

The chain couples TRBV20-1 to TRBJ2-5, with 8 bases aligning to TRBD2. This CDR3 is 14 amino acids long. The germline CDR1 and CDR2 sequences are DFQATT and SNEGSKA (reference sequence). The V and J ends lost 7 bases and 1 base, in that order; junction bases with no gene match: 8. This chain's CDR3 is CSGKAGAAQETQYF. CDR3 sequence (DNA): TGCAGTGGGAAAGCGGGGGCCGCCCAAGAGACCCAGTACTTC.

This clonotype came up many times. The chain joins TRBV12-3 or TRBV12-4 to TRBJ1-4; TRBD1 matches at 7 bases. The CDR3 has 16 residues. Trimming cost V 5 bases and J 0 bases; bases outside gene matches: 6. In nucleotides, the CDR3 is TGTGCCAGCAGTGTGTACCAGGGGGCAACTAATGAAAAACTGTTTTTT. Protein product: CASSVYQGATNEKLFF.

This sequence joins TRBV15 and TRBJ1-3; TRBD1 might be the D (5 bases). The CDR3 sequence is 15 residues long. The germline V gene has CDR1 LNHNV and CDR2 YYDKDF (reference sequence). Trimming shortened V by 5 bases and J by 0 bases, and 11 bases separated the two germline ends. CDR3 coding DNA: TGTGCCACCAGCGTCGGGGACGCCTCTGGAAACACCATATATTTT. Residues: CATSVGDASGNTIYF.

The chain is built from TRBV6-1 and TRBJ1-1; 9 bases map to TRBD1. This CDR3 is 14 amino acids long. Trimming cost V 6 bases and J 6 bases; bases outside gene matches: 8. The germline CDR1 and CDR2 sequences are MNHNS and SASEGT. CDR3 in amino acids: CASREQGASPEAFF. The CDR3 coding sequence is TGTGCCAGCAGGGAACAGGGGGCCTCTCCTGAAGCTTTCTTT.

This clonotype was seen a handful of times. The V and J genes are TRBV4-3 and TRBJ2-1; perhaps TRBD1 as D (6 bases). Between the trimmed V and J ends, which lost 0 bases and 2 bases, there was a span of 11 bases. This CDR3 comprises 16 residues. Germline CDR1 and CDR2: LGHNA and YSLEER. Written as DNA, the CDR3 is TGCGCCAGCAGCCAAGAATGGGGACAACCCTACAATGAGCAGTTCTTC. Residues: CASSQEWGQPYNEQFF.

This clonotype came up many times. The rearrangement uses TRBV6-5 and TRBJ2-7, with TRBD1 matching 10 bases. The CDR3 covers 16 residues. V shed 0 bases, J shed 9 bases, and the junction held 11 bases outside the gene matches. Germline values: CDR1 MNHEY, CDR2 SVGAGI. The CDR3 DNA is TGTGCCAGCAGTTACTCGAAACCCCGGGACAGGGGTGTGCAGTACTTC. It codes for CASSYSKPRDRGVQYF.

This clonotype was seen ten or more times. The CDR3 reads CASSLLDMSRTEAFF. As DNA, the CDR3 is TGTGCCAGCAGCTTATTGGACATGAGTCGCACTGAAGCTTTCTTT. This chain uses TRBV7-3 with TRBJ1-1; TRBD1 is a possible D gene (5 bases). The CDR3 runs to 15 residues. The ends were cut back, 2 bases at V and 4 bases at J, with 14 bases in the middle. Germline loops: CDR1 SGHTA, CDR2 FQGTGA.

The gene calls are TRBV20-1 and TRBJ1-4, with 9 bases fitting TRBD1. There are 14 residues in the CDR3. The V gene's germline CDR1 is DFQATT and CDR2 SNEGSKA (reference sequence). After removal of 0 bases from V and 7 bases from J, the junction contained 3 bases not matched to a gene. The CDR3 DNA is TGCAGTGCTAGAGAGACAGGGGGGGGTGAAAAACTGTTTTTT. The encoded protein is CSARETGGGEKLFF.

This clonotype was found a few times. The chain has TRBV20-1 and TRBJ1-1, with a weak D call TRBD1 (6 bases). The CDR3 has 15 amino acids. Trimming removed 0 bases at V and 2 bases at J, with 13 bases between. CDR1 is DFQATT and CDR2 is SNEGSKA in the germline V gene (reference sequence). Here the CDR3 DNA reads TGCAGTGCTAGAGATCCCAGGGGTTCAAACACTGAAGCTTTCTTT. This codes for CSARDPRGSNTEAFF.

The chain recombines TRBV2 with TRBJ2-7; the match to TRBD1 covers 9 bases. The CDR3 consists of 14 residues. Germline CDR1 and CDR2: SNHLY and FYNNEI. V lost 6 bases and J lost 5; bases outside the gene matches: 8. CDR3 in DNA: TGTGCCAGCAGGGGAGGGACAGGGCGGAACGAGCAGTACTTC. Amino acid sequence: CASRGGTGRNEQYF.

The sample holds a few counts of this clonotype. This chain uses TRBV4-2 with TRBJ2-6; D might be TRBD2 (6 bases). V lost 1 base, J lost 6 bases, and 19 bases lay in between. Per the germline V gene, CDR1 is LGHNA and CDR2 is YNFKEQ. The CDR3 sequence is 18 residues long. The CDR3 coding sequence is TGTGCCAGCAGCCAAGTCCCGGGACTGGCTGGCGAGGCCAACGTCCTGACTTTC. Translated: CASSQVPGLAGEANVLTF.

This clonotype was seen ten or more times. The chain joins TRBV29-1 to TRBJ1-5; the match to TRBD1 covers 7 bases. From germline, CDR1 is SQVTM and CDR2 ANQGSEA. V dropped 6 bases and J dropped 5; count of bases not matched to a gene: 10. The CDR3 totals 14 residues. The CDR3, as DNA: TGCAGCGTAAGGGGGCAGGGGGACCATCAGCCCCAGCATTTT. Its translation is CSVRGQGDHQPQHF.

The chain recombines TRBV6-1 with TRBJ1-1; the D is unclear. CDR3 length: 12 residues. The V end lost 5 bases, the J end lost 3 bases, and 7 bases lay between the germline ends. CDR1 and CDR2 (germline): MNHNS, SASEGT. CDR3 sequence reads: CASSIEDTEAFF. For the CDR3, the DNA is TGTGCCAGCAGTATAGAGGACACTGAAGCTTTCTTT.

This clonotype was counted at least ten times. This chain uses TRBV2 with TRBJ2-3; D ambiguous. Germline-derived CDR1 and CDR2 are SNHLY and FYNNEI. This CDR3 has 17 amino acids. Trimming cost V 6 bases and J 3 bases, with 22 bases left between them. The CDR3 bases are TGTGCCAGCAGGATCCGAATCCCAGGAGAGAGTACAGATACGCAGTATTTT. Its protein product is CASRIRIPGESTDTQYF.